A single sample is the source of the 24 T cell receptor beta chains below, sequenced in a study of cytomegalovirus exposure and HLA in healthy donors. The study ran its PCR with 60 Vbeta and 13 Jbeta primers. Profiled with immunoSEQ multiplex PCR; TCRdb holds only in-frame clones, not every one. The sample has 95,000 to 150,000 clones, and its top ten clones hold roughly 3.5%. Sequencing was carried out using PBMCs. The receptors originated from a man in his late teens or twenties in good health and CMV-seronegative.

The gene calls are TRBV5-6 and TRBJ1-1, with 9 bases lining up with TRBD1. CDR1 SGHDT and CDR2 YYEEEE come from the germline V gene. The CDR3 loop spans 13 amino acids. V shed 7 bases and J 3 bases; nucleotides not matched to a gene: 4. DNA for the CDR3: TGTGCCAGCCACCGGGACAGGGACACTGAAGCTTTCTTT. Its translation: CASHRDRDTEAFF.

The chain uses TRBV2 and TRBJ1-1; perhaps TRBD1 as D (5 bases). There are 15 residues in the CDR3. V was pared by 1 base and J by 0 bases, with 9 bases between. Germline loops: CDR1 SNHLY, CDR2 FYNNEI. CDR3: CASSEGGLMNTEAFF. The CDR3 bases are TGTGCCAGCAGTGAAGGGGGACTAATGAACACTGAAGCTTTCTTT.

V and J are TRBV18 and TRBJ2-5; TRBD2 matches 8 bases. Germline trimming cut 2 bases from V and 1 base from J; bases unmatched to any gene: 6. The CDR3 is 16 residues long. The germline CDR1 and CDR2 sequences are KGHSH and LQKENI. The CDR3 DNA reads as TGTGCCAGCTCACCAATGGGGACTAGAACCCAAGAGACCCAGTACTTC. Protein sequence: CASSPMGTRTQETQYF.

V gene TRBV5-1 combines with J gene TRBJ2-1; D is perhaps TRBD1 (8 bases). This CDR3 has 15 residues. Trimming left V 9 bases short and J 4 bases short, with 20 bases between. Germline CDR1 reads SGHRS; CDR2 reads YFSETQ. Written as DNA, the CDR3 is TGCGCCACGACAAAAGCGGGACAGGCTTACAATGAGCAGTTCTTC. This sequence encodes CATTKAGQAYNEQFF.

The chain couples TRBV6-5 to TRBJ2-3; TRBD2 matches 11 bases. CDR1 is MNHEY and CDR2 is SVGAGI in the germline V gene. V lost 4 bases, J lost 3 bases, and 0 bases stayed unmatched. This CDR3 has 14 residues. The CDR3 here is CASSSSGRTDTQYF. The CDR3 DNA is TGTGCCAGCAGTTCTAGCGGGAGGACAGATACGCAGTATTTT.

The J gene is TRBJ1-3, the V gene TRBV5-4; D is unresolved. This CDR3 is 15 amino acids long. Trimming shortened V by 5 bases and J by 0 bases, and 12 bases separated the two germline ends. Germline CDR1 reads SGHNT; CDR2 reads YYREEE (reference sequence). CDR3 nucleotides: TGTGCCAGCAGTAAAGCGGCAAACTCTGGAAACACCATATATTTT. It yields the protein CASSKAANSGNTIYF. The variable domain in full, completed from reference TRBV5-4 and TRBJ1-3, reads ETGVTQSPTHLIKTRGQQVTLRCSSQSGHNTVSWYQQALGQGPQFIFQYYREEENGRGNFPPRFSGLQFPNYSSELNVNALELDDSALYLCASSKAANSGNTIYFGEGSWLTVV.

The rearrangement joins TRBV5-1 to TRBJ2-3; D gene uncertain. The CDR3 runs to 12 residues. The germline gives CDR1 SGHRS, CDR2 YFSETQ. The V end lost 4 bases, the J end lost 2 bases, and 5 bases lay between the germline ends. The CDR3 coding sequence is TGCGCCAGCAGCCTTAACACAGATACGCAGTATTTT. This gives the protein CASSLNTDTQYF.

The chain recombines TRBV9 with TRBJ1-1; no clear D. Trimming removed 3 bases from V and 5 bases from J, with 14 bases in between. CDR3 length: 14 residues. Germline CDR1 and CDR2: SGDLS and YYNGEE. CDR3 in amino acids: CASSALGGKTEAFF. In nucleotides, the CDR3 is TGTGCCAGCAGCGCCCTCGGTGGTAAAACTGAAGCTTTCTTT.

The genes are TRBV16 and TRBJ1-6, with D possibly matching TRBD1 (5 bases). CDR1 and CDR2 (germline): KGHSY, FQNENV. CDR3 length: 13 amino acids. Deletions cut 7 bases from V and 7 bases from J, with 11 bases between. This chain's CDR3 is CASTPGKNSPLHF. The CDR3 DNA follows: TGTGCCAGCACCCCAGGGAAGAATTCACCCCTCCACTTT.

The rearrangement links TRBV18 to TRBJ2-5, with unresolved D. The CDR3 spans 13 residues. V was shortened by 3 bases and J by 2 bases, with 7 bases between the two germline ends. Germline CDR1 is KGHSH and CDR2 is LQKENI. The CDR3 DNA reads TGTGCCAGCTCACCGGCCGTACAAGAGACCCAGTACTTC. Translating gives CASSPAVQETQYF.

CDR3 bases: TGTGCCAGCAGTGTCGGTTCTGGTAGGCAGTACTTC. It encodes CASSVGSGRQYF. The chain joins TRBV5-4 to TRBJ2-7; D uncertain. The germline V and J ends were trimmed by 5 bases and 9 bases, with 15 bases remaining between them. Germline V gene lookup returns CDR1 SGHNT and CDR2 YYREEE (reference sequence). CDR3 size: 12 residues. The full variable domain, completed using reference TRBV5-4 and TRBJ2-7, is ETGVTQSPTHLIKTRGQQVTLRCSSQSGHNTVSWYQQALGQGPQFIFQYYREEENGRGNFPPRFSGLQFPNYSSELNVNALELDDSALYLCASSVGSGRQYFGPGTRLTVT.

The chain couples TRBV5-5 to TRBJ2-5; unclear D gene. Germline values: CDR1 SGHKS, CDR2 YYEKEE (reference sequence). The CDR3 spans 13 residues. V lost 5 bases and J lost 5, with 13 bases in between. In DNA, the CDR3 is TGTGCCAGCAGTCCGCCCAATCAGGAGACCCAGTACTTC. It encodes CASSPPNQETQYF.

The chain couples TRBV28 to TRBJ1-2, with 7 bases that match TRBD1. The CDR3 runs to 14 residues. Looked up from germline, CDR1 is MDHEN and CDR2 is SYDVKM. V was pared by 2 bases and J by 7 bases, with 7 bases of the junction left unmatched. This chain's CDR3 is CASSLGQVLAGYTF. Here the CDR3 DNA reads TGTGCCAGCAGTTTAGGACAGGTTCTTGCTGGCTACACCTTC.

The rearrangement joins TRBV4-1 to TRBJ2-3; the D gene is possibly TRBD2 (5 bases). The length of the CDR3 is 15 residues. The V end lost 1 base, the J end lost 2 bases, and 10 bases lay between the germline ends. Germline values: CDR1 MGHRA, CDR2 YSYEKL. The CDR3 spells CASSQAGVDTDTQYF. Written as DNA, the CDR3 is TGCGCCAGCAGCCAAGCCGGGGTGGACACAGATACGCAGTATTTT.

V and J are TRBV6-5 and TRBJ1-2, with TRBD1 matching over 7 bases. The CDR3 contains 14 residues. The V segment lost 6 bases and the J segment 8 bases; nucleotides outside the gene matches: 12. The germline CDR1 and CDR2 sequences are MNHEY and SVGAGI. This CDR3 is CASSKTGERGGYTF. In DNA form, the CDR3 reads TGTGCCAGCAGCAAAACAGGGGAGAGGGGAGGCTACACCTTC.

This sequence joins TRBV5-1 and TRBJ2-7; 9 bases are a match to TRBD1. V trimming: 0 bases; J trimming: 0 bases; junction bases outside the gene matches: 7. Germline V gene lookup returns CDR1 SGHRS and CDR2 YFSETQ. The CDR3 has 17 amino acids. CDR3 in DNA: TGCGCCAGCAGCTTGGACAGGGGGCAACGACTCTCCTACGAGCAGTACTTC. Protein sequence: CASSLDRGQRLSYEQYF.

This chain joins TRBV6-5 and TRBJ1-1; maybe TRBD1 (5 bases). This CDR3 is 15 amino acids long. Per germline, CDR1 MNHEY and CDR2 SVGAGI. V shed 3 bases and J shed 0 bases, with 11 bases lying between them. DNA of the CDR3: TGTGCCAGCAGTTATACAGGCCTGATGAACACTGAAGCTTTCTTT. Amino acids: CASSYTGLMNTEAFF.

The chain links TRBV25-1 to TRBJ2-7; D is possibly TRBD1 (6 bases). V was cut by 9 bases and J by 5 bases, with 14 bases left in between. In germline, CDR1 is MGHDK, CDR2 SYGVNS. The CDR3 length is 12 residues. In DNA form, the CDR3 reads TGTGCCAGTACAGGGACGGGCAACGAGCAGTACTTC. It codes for CASTGTGNEQYF.

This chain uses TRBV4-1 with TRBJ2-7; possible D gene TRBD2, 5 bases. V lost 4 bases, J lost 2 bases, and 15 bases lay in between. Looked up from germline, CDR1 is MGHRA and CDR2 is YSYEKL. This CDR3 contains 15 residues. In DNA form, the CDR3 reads TGCGCCAGCAGCCCCTCGGAAGGAGGCCCCTACGAGCAGTACTTC. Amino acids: CASSPSEGGPYEQYF.

CDR3 protein: CASSLKAPGTGDTEAFF. The CDR3 coding sequence is TGTGCCAGCAGCTTAAAGGCTCCCGGGACAGGAGACACTGAAGCTTTCTTT. The chain joins TRBV7-8 to TRBJ1-1; 8 positions agree with TRBD1. This CDR3 has 17 residues. V trimming: 2 bases; J trimming: 3 bases; junction bases outside the gene matches: 11. Germline V lookup: CDR1 SGHVS, CDR2 FQNEAQ.

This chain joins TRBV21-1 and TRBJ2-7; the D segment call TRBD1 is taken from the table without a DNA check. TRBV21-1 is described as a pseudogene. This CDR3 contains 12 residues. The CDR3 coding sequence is TGTGCCAGCCAGACAGTAGCCTACGAGCAGTACTTC. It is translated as CASQTVAYEQYF.

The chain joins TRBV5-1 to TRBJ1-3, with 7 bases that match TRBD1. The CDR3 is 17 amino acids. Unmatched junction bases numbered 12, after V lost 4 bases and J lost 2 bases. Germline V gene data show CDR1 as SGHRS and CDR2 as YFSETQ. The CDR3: CASSPEQGRKAGNTIYF. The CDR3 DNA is TGCGCCAGCAGCCCCGAACAGGGGCGAAAAGCTGGAAACACCATATATTTT.

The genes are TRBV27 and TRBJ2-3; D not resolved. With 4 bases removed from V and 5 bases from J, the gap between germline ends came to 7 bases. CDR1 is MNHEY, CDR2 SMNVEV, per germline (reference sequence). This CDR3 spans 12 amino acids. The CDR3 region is CASSSFRDTQYF. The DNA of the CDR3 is TGTGCCAGCAGTTCCTTTCGAGATACGCAGTATTTT.

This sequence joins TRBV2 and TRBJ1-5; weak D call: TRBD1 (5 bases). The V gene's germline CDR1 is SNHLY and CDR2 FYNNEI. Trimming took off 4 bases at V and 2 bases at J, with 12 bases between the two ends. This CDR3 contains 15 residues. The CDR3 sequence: CASSGQSLGNQPQHF. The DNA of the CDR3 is TGTGCCAGCAGTGGACAGTCCCTAGGCAATCAGCCCCAGCATTTT.